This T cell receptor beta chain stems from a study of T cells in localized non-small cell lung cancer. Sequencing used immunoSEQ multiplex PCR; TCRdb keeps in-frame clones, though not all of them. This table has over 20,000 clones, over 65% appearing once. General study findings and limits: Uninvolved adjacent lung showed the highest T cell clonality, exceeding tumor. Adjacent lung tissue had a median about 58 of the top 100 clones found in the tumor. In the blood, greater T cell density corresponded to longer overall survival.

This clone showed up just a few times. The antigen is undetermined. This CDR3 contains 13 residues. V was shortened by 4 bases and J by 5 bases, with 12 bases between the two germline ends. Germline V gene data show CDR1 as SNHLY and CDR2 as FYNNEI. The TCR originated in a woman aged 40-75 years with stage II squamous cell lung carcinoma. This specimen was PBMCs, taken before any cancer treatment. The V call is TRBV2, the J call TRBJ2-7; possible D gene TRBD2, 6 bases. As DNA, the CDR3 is TGTGCCAGCAGTGGGGAGGCGGCTAACGAGCAGTACTTC. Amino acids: CASSGEAANEQYF. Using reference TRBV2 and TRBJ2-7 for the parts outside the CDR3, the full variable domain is EPEVTQTPSHQVTQMGQEVILRCVPISNHLYFYWYRQILGQKVEFLVSFYNNEISEKSEIFDDQFSVERPDGSNFTLKIRSTKLEDSAMYFCASSGEAANEQYFGPGTRLTVT.